This note documents a single T cell receptor beta chain sequence. Antigen specificity is unknown. Sequencing of cultured CD4+ T cell DNA used the Oncomine TCR Beta short-read assay. TCRdb reprocessed the PCR reads via MiXCR and lists one record per CDR3 protein. The sample lists 15,000 to 20,000 distinct CDR3 sequences, 40% to 50% occurring once. Indicated treatment: approximately 9-day PBMC culture with coronavirus spike peptide pools or control peptides (ViraFEST assay). The sample comes from a study of vaccination and CD4 T cells after COVID-19. Study-level background: Convalescent individuals numbered four females and six males, two being Hispanic. The peptides that stimulated the cells were overlapping spike peptides from SARS-CoV-2, HCoV-NL63, HCoV-OC43 and HCoV-229E. Study-wide results and caveats: Convalescent patients' median share of reactive clones seen only post-vaccination was approximately 85%.

The CDR3 has 13 amino acids. CDR1 and CDR2 (germline): SQVTM, ANQGSEA. V lost 6 bases and J lost 8, with 19 bases in between. The gene calls are TRBV29-1 and TRBJ1-2, with a tentative D call TRBD1 (6 bases). The sequence was collected from a human donor who had recovered from COVID-19. Source: CD4+ T cells from blood, cultured in vitro, taken after SARS-CoV-2 vaccination. The DNA for the CDR3 is TGCAGCGTCCTCGTAGTGGGGGGCGGGGGCTACACCTTC. It specifies CSVLVVGGGGYTF.